These T cell receptor beta chains were read from a single sample in a study of beta chain features in type 1 diabetes. Measured with immunoSEQ multiplex PCR; TCRdb has only the in-frame clones, and not every one. Of approximately 380,000 clones in the sample, about 14% are singletons; the top ten hold 0.019%. The sequenced material came from naive CD4+ T cells from blood. These receptors were collected from a woman younger than 30 in good health. The CDR3 runs from the conserved cysteine through the conserved F or W. The D gene is left open where the match is weak. Rows may omit the clone size; those that give it use once, few, many or a size class.

TRBV6-6,NA,TRBJ1-1,NA,TGTGCCAGCAGTTACGAGGGGAACACTGAAGCTTTCTTT,CASSYEGNTEAFF
TRBV6-5,NA,TRBJ2-3,TRBD2,TGTGCCAGCAGTTATCTGGGGGGGACAGATACGCAGTATTTT,CASSYLGGTDTQYF
TRBV25-1,NA,TRBJ2-5,TRBD2,TGTGCCAGCAGTGCCATGCCTGGGACTAGGGCGTCGGGGACCCAGTACTTC,CASSAMPGTRASGTQYF
TRBV7-2,few,TRBJ2-3,NA,TGTGCCAGCAGCTTAGTCCTAGCCACAGATACGCAGTATTTT,CASSLVLATDTQYF
TRBV29-1,few,TRBJ1-2,TRBD1,TGCAGCGTTGATCAGAGGCAGGGGGCAGACTATGGCTACACCTTC,CSVDQRQGADYGYTF
TRBV4-1,few,TRBJ2-1,TRBD2,TGCGCCAGCAGCCTCGCTACTAGCGGGAGGTTGTATGAGCAGTTCTTC,CASSLATSGRLYEQFF
TRBV23-1,few,TRBJ2-2,NA,TGCGCCACCAAGAACACCGGGGAGCTGTTTTTT,CATKNTGELFF
TRBV7-2,NA,TRBJ2-2,NA,TGTGCCAGCAGCTTAGTCGGTGGGGCTACCGGGGAGCTGTTTTTT,CASSLVGGATGELFF
TRBV5-4,NA,TRBJ2-6,TRBD1,TGTGCCAGCAGGTCAACAGGGGCCTCTGGGGCCAACGTCCTGACTTTC,CASRSTGASGANVLTF
TRBV18,few,TRBJ2-5,TRBD1,TGTGCCAGCTCACCCCAGGGACAGTACCAAGAGACCCAGTACTTC,CASSPQGQYQETQYF
TRBV15,few,TRBJ1-4,NA,TGTGCCACCAGCAGAGAGTTCGGCAGGACTAATGAAAAACTGTTTTTT,CATSREFGRTNEKLFF
TRBV7-2,few,TRBJ1-1,NA,TGTGCCAGCAGCCTCCGGGGTACCACTGAAGCTTTCTTT,CASSLRGTTEAFF
TRBV12-5,NA,TRBJ2-1,NA,TGTGCTAGTGGTTCAGGGATTTGGAATGAGCAGTTCTTC,CASGSGIWNEQFF
TRBV5-1,NA,TRBJ2-7,NA,TGCGCCAGCCGGGTCCGTGACAGTCAATACGAGCAGTACTTC,CASRVRDSQYEQYF
TRBV2,NA,TRBJ2-7,NA,TGTGCCAGCGGCGGGACCGGTACCTACGAGCAGTACTTC,CASGGTGTYEQYF
TRBV9,NA,TRBJ2-3,TRBD2,TGTGCCAGCAGCGTAGGTTTAGCGGGAGGGCCAGATACGCAGTATTTT,CASSVGLAGGPDTQYF
TRBV7-9,few,TRBJ2-5,NA,TGTGCCAGCAGCTTAGCCATACTCCTTCAAGAGACCCAGTACTTC,CASSLAILLQETQYF
TRBV2,NA,TRBJ2-5,NA,TGTGCCAGCAGTCTAACCCTGACCCAGTACTTC,CASSLTLTQYF
TRBV15,NA,TRBJ2-5,NA,TGTGCCACCAGCAGAGAGGACTATAGGGAGACCCAGTACTTC,CATSREDYRETQYF
TRBV4-2,NA,TRBJ2-7,NA,TGTGCCAGCAGCCAAGGAACAGGGTACTACGAGCAGTACTTC,CASSQGTGYYEQYF
TRBV10-3,NA,TRBJ2-7,TRBD1,TGTGCCATCAGGGCAGGGGGCTACTACGAGCAGTACTTC,CAIRAGGYYEQYF
TRBV7-9,few,TRBJ2-7,NA,TGTGCCAGCAGCTTATCGCTAACAGGGAGAACCTACGAGCAGTACTTC,CASSLSLTGRTYEQYF
TRBV5-1,few,TRBJ2-3,TRBD1,TGCGCCAGCAGCCAAGACAGGGGCACAGATACGCAGTATTTT,CASSQDRGTDTQYF
TRBV30,NA,TRBJ2-2,TRBD2,TGTGCCTGGAGTTTGACTAGCGGGAGCGCCGGGGAGCTGTTTTTT,CAWSLTSGSAGELFF
TRBV5-1,few,TRBJ1-2,NA,TGCGCCAGCAGCTCACGGACTTCTCCAAACTATGGCTACACCTTC,CASSSRTSPNYGYTF
TRBV2,NA,TRBJ2-2,NA,TGTGCCAGCAGTGAGGAGATGGTCCCCACCGGGGAGCTGTTTTTT,CASSEEMVPTGELFF
TRBV11-1,NA,TRBJ2-3,NA,TGTGCCAGCAGCTCGCTCCGGGATACGCAGTATTTT,CASSSLRDTQYF
TRBV5-1,few,TRBJ2-6,NA,TGCGCCAGCAGCTTACCCGGGACACACCTCTCTGGGGCCAACGTCCTGACTTTC,CASSLPGTHLSGANVLTF
TRBV7-3,NA,TRBJ2-2,NA,TGTGCCAGCAGCTGGAGTGGAAACACCGGGGAGCTGTTTTTT,CASSWSGNTGELFF
TRBV30,few,TRBJ2-5,NA,TGTGCCTGGAGTGGGGGGACTCATGAGACCCAGTACTTC,CAWSGGTHETQYF
TRBV2,few,TRBJ1-2,NA,TGTGCCAGCGGGCAGGAGGTTGACTATGGCTACACCTTC,CASGQEVDYGYTF
TRBV10-3,NA,TRBJ1-2,NA,TGTGCCATCAGTGAAGAGGGCAGATCCCGCGGCTACACCTTC,CAISEEGRSRGYTF
TRBV2,NA,TRBJ2-7,TRBD1,TGTGCCAGCCGGACAGGAACCTACGAGCAGTACTTC,CASRTGTYEQYF
TRBV30,NA,TRBJ1-3,NA,TGTGCCTGGACGTCCCAAGTAGTTTCCTCTGGAAACACCATATATTTT,CAWTSQVVSSGNTIYF
TRBV10-3,NA,TRBJ2-7,TRBD2,TGTGCCATCACCCCTGGACTAGCGGGAGGTTCCTACGAGCAGTACTTC,CAITPGLAGGSYEQYF
TRBV10-3,NA,TRBJ1-1,TRBD1,TGTGCCATCAGTGAAGGGACAGGAGGTGGATCCACTGAAGCTTTCTTT,CAISEGTGGGSTEAFF
TRBV30,NA,TRBJ2-1,TRBD2,TGTGCCTGGAGTGTACTCCGGACTAGCGACCACTACAATGAGCAGTTCTTC,CAWSVLRTSDHYNEQFF
TRBV7-2,few,TRBJ2-2,TRBD1,TGTGCCAGCAGGATAACGGGACAGGGTAACACCGGGGAGCTGTTTTTT,CASRITGQGNTGELFF
TRBV5-4,few,TRBJ2-3,TRBD1,TGTGCCAGCAGCTTAACAGGGGCGAGCACAGATACGCAGTATTTT,CASSLTGASTDTQYF
TRBV15,NA,TRBJ1-1,NA,TGTGCCACCAGCAACGGGAACACTGAAGCTTTCTTT,CATSNGNTEAFF